Listed here are 5 T cell receptor beta chains from one sample, sequenced in a study of T cell responses to AZD1222 COVID-19 vaccine. Data came from immunoSEQ multiplex PCR; TCRdb stores just in-frame clones and leaves some out. Counted here are about 85,000 clones, roughly nine tenths occurring once; the ten biggest clones make up about 7.7%. The sequences come from peripheral blood, collected on day 0 of AZD1222 vaccination. The receptors stem from an adult in good health.

The rearrangement joins TRBV28 to TRBJ1-1, with 9 nucleotides matching TRBD1. CDR1 and CDR2 from the germline V gene are MDHEN and SYDVKM. The CDR3 extends over 14 amino acids. V dropped 5 bases and J dropped 6; count of bases not matched to a gene: 7. The CDR3 here is CASSNRGRVPEAFF. The CDR3 nucleotides are TGTGCCAGCAGTAACAGGGGGCGAGTTCCTGAAGCTTTCTTT.

In the case of this clone: Within the sample, other DNA sequences also encode this same CDR3. CDR3 sequence reads: CASSSSRRDSPLHF. In DNA, the CDR3 is TGTGCCAGCAGTTCGAGCAGGAGGGATTCACCCCTCCACTTT. The gene calls are TRBV6-5 and TRBJ1-6; D is unresolved. V was cut by 4 bases and J by 8 bases, with 12 bases left in between. There are 14 residues in the CDR3. In germline, CDR1 is MNHEY, CDR2 SVGAGI.

V is TRBV12-3 or TRBV12-4 and J is TRBJ1-1; 7 positions match TRBD1. CDR3 length: 12 amino acids. Trimming cost V 5 bases and J 11 bases; bases outside gene matches: 8. In DNA form, the CDR3 reads TGTGCCAGCAGTAACAGGGGAGGGCCGGCTTTCTTT. Its translation is CASSNRGGPAFF.

The chain is built from TRBV11-2 and TRBJ1-1, with no clear D. The CDR3 is 15 amino acids. Germline V gene lookup returns CDR1 SGHAT and CDR2 FQNNGV. V was pared by 2 bases and J by 2 bases, with 12 bases between. This chain's CDR3 is CASSLSGEVNTEAFF. The CDR3 nucleotides are TGTGCCAGCAGCTTATCCGGGGAAGTTAACACTGAAGCTTTCTTT.

This clone came up a few times. The rearrangement uses TRBV7-9 and TRBJ1-3; D gene unclear. Trimming removed 11 bases at V and 0 bases at J, with 11 bases between. CDR3 size: 13 residues. Germline V gene data show CDR1 as SEHNR and CDR2 as FQNEAQ (reference sequence). As DNA, the CDR3 is TGTGCCTTTGCACAACCCTCTGGAAACACCATATATTTT. This sequence encodes CAFAQPSGNTIYF.